This T cell receptor beta chain stems from a study of blood T cells in healthy people across ages. Notes on the study in general: In the absence of known donor CMV status, changes in expanded clonotypes were possibly confounded.

The CDR3 totals 20 residues. V trimming: 6 bases; J trimming: 3 bases; junction bases outside the gene matches: 17. The germline CDR1 and CDR2 sequences are LNHDA and SQIVND (reference sequence). In the case of this clonotype: Its antigen is still unknown.

Drawing of peripheral blood yielded about 9.7 milliliters from each donor. For the second PCR, which ran for roughly 6 to 11 cycles, a sample-barcoded 5' primer and a J-beta primer mix were used. Sequencing yielded, for each sample, at least 2.5 million paired-end reads carrying CDR3. TCRdb analysed the 5' RACE reads with MiXCR anew, one entry per CDR3 protein. In the table there are roughly 1.6 million distinct CDR3 sequences, around 35% of which are singletons. V is TRBV19 and J is TRBJ2-1; 13 nucleotides agree with TRBD2. This sequence was found in a woman in her 30s in good health. The sequenced sample was blood. The CDR3 region is CASSYDREPTSGRFYNEQFF. The DNA of the CDR3 is TGTGCCAGTAGCTATGACAGGGAACCGACTAGCGGGAGGTTCTACAATGAGCAGTTCTTC.